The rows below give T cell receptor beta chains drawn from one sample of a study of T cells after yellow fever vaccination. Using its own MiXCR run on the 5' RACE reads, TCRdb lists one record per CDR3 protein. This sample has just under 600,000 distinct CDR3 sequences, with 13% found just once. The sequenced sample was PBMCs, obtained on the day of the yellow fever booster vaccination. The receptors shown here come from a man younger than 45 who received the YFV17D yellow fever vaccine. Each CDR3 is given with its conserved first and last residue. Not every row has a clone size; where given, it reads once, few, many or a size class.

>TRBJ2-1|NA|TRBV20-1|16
CSARDPGGLTYNEQFF
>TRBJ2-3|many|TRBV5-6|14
CASSRVRRGDTQYF
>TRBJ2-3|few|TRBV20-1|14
CSARIGGRADTQYF
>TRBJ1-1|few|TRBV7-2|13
CASSPPPGTEAFF
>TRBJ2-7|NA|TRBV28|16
CASSWPGFKGTGEQYF
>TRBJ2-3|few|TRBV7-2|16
CASSLMQGGSTDTQYF
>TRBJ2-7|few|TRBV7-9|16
CASSFLSGRAPYEQYF
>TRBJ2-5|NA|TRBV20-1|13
CSARGLVQETQYF
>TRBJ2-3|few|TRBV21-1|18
CASSKGYPSGSGGDTQYF
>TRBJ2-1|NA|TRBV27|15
CASREGGTLGDEQFF
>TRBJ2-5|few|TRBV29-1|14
CSVEGWTGQETQYF
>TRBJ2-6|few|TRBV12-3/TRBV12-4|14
CAIKTGAGANVLTF
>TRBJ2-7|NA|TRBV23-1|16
CASSQTVGQGGYEQYF
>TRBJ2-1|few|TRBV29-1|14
CSVEGGRTYNEQFF
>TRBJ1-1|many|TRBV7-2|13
CASSTTVNTEAFF
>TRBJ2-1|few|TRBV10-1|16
CASSERTRGSYNEQFF
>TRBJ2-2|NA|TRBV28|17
CASSFVASGSLAGELFF
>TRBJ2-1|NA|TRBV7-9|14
CASSRYGGGNEQFF
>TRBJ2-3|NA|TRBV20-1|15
CSASLDRSLADTQYF
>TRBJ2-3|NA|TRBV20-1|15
CSARRTSGRDDTQYF
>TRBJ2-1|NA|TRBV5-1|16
CASGLPSSGRNNEQFF
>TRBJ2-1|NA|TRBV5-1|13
CASSLVLDNEQFF
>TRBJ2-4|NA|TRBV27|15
CASRPGQVTKNIQYF
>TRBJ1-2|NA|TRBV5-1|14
CASRSDGHGYGYTF
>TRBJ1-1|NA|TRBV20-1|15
CSARDQDILNTEAFF
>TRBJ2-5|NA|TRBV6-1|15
CASSNHGLTTETQYF
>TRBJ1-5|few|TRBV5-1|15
CASSLGGMSNQPQHF
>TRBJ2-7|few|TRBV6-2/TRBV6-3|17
CASSYPPNRDPSYEQYF
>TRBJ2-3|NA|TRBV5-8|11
CASSQGFAQYF
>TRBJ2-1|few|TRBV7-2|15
CASSPDMVSYNEQFF
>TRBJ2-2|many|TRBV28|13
CASRRLFTGELFF
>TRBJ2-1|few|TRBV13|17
CASSLGRATGISYEQFF
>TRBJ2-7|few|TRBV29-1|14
CSVDQSDGSYEQYF
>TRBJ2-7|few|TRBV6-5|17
CASSYSTSLSRLPEQYF
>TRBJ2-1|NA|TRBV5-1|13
CASSEGSYNEQFF
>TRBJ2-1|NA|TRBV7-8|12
CASTRNPNEQFF
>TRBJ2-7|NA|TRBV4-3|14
CASSHRDRVHEQYF
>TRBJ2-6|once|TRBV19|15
CATLRQGFGANVLTF
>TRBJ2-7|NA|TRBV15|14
CATSRDPGHYEQYF
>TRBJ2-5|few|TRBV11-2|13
CASSLVWQETQYF
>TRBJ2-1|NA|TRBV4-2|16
CASSQEWTGVYNEQFF
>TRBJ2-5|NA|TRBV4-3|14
CASSQAPSQETQYF
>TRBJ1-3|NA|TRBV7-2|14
CASSHPNSGNTIYF
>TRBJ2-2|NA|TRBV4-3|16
CASSQDEVVPTGELFF
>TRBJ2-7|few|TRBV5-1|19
CASSLWDRVGWRESYEQYF
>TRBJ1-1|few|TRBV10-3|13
CAITSDRNTEAFF
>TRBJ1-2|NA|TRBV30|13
CAWKPARDYGYTF
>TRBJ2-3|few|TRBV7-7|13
CASSLYERNTQYF
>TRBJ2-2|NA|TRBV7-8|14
CASSFPSRAGELFF
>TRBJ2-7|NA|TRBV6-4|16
CASSDSSGLRIYEQYF
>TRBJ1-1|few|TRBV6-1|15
CASTVGGAVNTEAFF
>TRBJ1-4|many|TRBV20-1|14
CSARSLLEVEKLFF
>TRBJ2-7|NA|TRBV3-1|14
CASSPHPTLGEQYF
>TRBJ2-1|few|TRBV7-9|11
CASRRSDEQFF
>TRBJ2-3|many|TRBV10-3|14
CAISESGRGDTQYF
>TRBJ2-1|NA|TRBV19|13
CATQGLAYDEQFF
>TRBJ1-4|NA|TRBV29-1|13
CSVGGGVEEKLFF
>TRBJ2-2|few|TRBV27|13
CASRKGTGGELFF
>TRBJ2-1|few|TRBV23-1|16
CASSQSGGPPYNEQFF
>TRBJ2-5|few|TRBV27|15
CASSFSPSGQETQYF